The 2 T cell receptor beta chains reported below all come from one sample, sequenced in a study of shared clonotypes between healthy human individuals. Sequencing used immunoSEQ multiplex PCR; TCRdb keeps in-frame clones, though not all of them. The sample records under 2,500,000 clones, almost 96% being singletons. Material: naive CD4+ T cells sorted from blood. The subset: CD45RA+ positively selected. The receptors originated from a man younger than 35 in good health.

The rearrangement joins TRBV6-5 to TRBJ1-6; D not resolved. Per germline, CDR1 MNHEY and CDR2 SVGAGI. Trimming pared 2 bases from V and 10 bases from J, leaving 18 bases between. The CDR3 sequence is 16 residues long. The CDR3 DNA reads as TGTGCCAGCAGTTACGACGCGGGTCGGACTTGGTCACCCCTCCACTTT. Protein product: CASSYDAGRTWSPLHF.

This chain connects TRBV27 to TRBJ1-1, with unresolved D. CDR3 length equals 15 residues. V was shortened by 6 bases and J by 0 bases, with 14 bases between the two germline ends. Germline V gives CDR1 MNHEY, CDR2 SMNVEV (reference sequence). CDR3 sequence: CASSLRAVMNTEAFF. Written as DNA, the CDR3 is TGTGCCAGCAGCCTACGGGCGGTCATGAACACTGAAGCTTTCTTT.